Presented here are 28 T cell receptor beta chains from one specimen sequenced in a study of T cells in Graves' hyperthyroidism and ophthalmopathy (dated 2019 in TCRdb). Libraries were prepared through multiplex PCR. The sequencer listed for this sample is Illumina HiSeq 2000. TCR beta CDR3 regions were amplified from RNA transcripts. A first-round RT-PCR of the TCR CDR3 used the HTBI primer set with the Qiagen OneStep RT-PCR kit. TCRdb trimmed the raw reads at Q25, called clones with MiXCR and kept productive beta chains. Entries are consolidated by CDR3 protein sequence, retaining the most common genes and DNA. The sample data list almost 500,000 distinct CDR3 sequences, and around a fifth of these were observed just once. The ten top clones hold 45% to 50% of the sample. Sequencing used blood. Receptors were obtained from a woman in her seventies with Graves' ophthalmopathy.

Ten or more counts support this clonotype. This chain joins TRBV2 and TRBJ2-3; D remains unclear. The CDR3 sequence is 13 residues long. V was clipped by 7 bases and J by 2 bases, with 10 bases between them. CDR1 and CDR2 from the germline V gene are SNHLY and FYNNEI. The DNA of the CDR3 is TGTGCCAGCACGGAAAGCTACACAGATACGCAGTATTTT. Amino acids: CASTESYTDTQYF.

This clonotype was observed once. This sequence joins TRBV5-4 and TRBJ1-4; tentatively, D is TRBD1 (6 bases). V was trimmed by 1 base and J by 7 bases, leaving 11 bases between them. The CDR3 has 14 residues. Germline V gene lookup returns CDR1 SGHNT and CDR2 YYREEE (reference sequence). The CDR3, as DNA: TGTGCCAGCAGCTTGACAGGGCCGGGTGAAAAACTGTTTTTT. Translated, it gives CASSLTGPGEKLFF.

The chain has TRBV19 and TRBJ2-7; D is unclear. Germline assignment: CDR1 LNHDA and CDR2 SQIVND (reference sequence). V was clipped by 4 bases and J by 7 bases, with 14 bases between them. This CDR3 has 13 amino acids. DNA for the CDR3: TGTGCCAGTAGTAACGGACCAGCAAGGGAGCAGTACTTC. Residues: CASSNGPAREQYF.

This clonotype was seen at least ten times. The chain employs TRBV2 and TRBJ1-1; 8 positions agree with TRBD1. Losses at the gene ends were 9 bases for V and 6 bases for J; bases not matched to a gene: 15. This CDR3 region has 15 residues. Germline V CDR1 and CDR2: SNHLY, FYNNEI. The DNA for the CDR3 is TGTGCCAGAACGAAGGACAGGGTATTGGTCCCTGAAGCTTTCTTT. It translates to CARTKDRVLVPEAFF. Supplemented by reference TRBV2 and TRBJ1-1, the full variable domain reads EPEVTQTPSHQVTQMGQEVILRCVPISNHLYFYWYRQILGQKVEFLVSFYNNEISEKSEIFDDQFSVERPDGSNFTLKIRSTKLEDSAMYFCARTKDRVLVPEAFFGQGTRLTVV.

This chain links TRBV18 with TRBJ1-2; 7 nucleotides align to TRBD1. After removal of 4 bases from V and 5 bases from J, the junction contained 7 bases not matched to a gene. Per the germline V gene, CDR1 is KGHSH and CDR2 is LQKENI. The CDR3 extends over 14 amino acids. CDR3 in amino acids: CASSQGQSSYGYTF. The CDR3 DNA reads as TGTGCCAGCTCACAGGGACAGTCTTCATATGGCTACACCTTC.

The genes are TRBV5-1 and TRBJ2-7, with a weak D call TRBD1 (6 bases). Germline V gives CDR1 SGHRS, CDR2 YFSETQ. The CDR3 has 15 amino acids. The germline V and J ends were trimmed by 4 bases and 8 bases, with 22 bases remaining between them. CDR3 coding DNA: TGCGCCAGCAGCATCCAGGGGCCAACCTACGTCAAGCAGTACTTC. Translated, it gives CASSIQGPTYVKQYF.

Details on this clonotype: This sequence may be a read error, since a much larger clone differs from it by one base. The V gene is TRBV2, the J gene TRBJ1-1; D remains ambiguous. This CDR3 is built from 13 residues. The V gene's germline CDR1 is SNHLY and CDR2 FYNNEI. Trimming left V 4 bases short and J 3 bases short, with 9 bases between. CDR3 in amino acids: CASSVVLDTEAFF. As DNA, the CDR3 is TGTGCCAGCAGTGTAGTTCTGGACACTGAAGCTTTCTTT.

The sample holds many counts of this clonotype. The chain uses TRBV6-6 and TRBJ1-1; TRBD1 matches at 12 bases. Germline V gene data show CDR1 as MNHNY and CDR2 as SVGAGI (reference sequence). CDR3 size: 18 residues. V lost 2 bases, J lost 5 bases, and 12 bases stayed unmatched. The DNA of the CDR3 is TGTGCCAGCAGTTACCCTTTCGGGACAGGGGGCGCATCGACTGAAGCTTTCTTT. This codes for CASSYPFGTGGASTEAFF.

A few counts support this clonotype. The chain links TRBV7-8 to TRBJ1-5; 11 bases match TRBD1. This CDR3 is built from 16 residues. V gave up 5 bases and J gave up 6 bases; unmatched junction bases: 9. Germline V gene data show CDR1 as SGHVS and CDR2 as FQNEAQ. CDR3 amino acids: CASSDRDRGYGQPQHF. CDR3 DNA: TGTGCCAGCAGCGACCGGGACAGGGGGTACGGTCAGCCCCAGCATTTT.

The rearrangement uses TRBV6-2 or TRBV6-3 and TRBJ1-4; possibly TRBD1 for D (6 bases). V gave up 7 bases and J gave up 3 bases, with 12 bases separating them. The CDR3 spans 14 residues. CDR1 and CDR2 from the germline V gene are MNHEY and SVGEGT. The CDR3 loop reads CASTQTGSNEKLFF. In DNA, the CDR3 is TGTGCCAGCACCCAGACAGGCTCTAATGAAAAACTGTTTTTT.

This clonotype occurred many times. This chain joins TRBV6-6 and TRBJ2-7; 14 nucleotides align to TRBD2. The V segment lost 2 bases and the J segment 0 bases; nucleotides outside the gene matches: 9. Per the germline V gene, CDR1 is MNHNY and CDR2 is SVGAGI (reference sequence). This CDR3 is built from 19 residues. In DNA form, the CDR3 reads TGTGCCAGCAGTTACGGGACTAGCGGGAGTCCCCTAAGCTCCTACGAGCAGTACTTC. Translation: CASSYGTSGSPLSSYEQYF.

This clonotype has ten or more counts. The CDR3 sequence: CASSLDYGYTF. The CDR3, as DNA: TGTGCCAGCAGTCTAGACTATGGCTACACCTTC. The gene calls are TRBV28 and TRBJ1-2; D is unresolved. The CDR3 consists of 11 residues. The V gene's germline CDR1 is MDHEN and CDR2 SYDVKM. Trimming removed 5 bases at V and 3 bases at J, with 4 bases between.

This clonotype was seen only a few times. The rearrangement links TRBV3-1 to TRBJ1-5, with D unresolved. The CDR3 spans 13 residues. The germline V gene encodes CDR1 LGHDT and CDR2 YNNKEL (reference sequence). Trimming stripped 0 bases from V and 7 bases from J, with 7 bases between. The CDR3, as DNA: TGTGCCAGCAGCCAAGACCCAAACCAGCCCCAGCATTTT. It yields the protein CASSQDPNQPQHF.

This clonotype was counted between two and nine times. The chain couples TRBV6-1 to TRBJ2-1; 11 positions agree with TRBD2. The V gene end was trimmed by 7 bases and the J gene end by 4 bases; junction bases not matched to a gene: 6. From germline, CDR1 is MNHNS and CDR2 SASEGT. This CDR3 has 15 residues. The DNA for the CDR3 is TGTGCCAGCACCCCCGGGACTAGCGGTTACAATGAGCAGTTCTTC. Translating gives CASTPGTSGYNEQFF.

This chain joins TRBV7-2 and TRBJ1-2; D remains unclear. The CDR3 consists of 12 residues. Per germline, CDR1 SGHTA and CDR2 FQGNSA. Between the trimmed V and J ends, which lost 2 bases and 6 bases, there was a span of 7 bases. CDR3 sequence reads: CASSLSQHGYTF. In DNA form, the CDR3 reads TGTGCCAGCAGCTTATCGCAGCATGGCTACACCTTC.

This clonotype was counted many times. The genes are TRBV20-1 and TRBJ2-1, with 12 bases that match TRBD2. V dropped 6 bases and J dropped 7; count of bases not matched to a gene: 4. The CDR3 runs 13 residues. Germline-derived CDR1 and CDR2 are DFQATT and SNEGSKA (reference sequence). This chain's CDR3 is CSAPGLAGNEQFF. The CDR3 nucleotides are TGCAGTGCGCCTGGACTAGCGGGAAATGAGCAGTTCTTC.

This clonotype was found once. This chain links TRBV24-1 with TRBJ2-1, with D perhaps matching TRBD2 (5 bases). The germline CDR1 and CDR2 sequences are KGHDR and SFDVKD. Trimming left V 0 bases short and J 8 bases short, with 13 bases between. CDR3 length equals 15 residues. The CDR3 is CATSDLGLAGDEQFF. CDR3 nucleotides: TGTGCCACCAGTGATTTGGGGCTCGCCGGGGATGAGCAGTTCTTC.

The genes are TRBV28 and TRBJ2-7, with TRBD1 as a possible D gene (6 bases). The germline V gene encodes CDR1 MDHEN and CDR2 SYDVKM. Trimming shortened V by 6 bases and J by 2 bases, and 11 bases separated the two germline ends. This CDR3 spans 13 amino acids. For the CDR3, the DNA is TGTGCCAGCAGCCGGAGACAGGCCTACGAGCAGTACTTC. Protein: CASSRRQAYEQYF.

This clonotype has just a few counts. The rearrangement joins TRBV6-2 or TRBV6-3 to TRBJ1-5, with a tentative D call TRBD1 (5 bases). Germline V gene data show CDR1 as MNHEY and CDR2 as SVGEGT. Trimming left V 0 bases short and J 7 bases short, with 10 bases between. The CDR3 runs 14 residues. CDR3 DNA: TGTGCCAGCAGTTACTCGACGGGGGAACAGCCCCAGCATTTT. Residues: CASSYSTGEQPQHF.

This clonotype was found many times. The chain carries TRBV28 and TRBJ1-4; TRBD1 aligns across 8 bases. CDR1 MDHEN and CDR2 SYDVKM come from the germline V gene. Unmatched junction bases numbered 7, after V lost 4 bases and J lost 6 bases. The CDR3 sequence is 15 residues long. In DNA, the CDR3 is TGTGCCAGCAGTTCCCGACAGGGGAATCATGAAAAACTGTTTTTT. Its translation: CASSSRQGNHEKLFF.

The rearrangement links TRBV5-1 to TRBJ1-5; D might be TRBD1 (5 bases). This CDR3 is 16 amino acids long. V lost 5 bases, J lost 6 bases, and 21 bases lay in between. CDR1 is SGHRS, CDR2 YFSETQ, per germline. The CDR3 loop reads CASSSDPASGGQPQHF. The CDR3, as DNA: TGCGCCAGCAGTTCCGACCCAGCCTCGGGGGGTCAGCCCCAGCATTTT.

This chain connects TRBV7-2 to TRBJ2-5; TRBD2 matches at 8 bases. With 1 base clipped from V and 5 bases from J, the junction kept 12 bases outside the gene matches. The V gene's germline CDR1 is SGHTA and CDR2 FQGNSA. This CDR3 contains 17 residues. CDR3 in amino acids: CASSLGWGRGAQETQYF. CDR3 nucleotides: TGTGCCAGCAGCTTAGGGTGGGGGCGGGGGGCCCAGGAGACCCAGTACTTC. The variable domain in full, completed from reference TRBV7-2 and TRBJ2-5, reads GAGVSQSPSNKVTEKGKDVELRCDPISGHTALYWYRQSLGQGLEFLIYFQGNSAPDKSGLPSDRFSAERTGGSVSTLTIQRTQQEDSAVYLCASSLGWGRGAQETQYFGPGTRLLVL.

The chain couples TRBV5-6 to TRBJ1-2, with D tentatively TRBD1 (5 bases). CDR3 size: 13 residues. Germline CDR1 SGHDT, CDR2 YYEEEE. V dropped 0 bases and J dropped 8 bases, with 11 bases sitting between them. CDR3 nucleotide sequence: TGTGCCAGCAGCTTGGTTCATTGGGACGGCTACACCTTC. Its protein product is CASSLVHWDGYTF.

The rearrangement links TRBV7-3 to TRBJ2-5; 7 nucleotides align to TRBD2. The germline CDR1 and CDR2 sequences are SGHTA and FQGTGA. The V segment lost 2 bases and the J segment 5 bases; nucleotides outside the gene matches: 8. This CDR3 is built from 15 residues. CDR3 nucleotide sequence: TGTGCCAGCAGCTTAGCTGGCGGGAGCGGGGAGACCCAGTACTTC. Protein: CASSLAGGSGETQYF.

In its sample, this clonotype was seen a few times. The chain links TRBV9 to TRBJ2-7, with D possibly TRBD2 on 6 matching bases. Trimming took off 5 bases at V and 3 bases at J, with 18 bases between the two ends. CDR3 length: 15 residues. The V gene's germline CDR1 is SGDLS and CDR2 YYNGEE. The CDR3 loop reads CASSKRERGVYEQYF. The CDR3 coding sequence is TGTGCCAGCAGTAAACGGGAGAGAGGAGTCTACGAGCAGTACTTC.

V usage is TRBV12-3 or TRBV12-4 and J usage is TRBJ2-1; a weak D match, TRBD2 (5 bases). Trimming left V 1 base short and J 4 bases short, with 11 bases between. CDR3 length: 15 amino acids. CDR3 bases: TGTGCCAGCAGTTTAGGGAGCGGACTGTACAATGAGCAGTTCTTC. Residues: CASSLGSGLYNEQFF.

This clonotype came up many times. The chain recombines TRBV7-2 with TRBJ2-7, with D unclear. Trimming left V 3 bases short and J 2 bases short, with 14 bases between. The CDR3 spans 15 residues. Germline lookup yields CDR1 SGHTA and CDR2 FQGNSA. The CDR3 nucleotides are TGTGCCAGCAGCTTTTCCCCCACCGAGGCCTACGAGCAGTACTTC. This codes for CASSFSPTEAYEQYF.

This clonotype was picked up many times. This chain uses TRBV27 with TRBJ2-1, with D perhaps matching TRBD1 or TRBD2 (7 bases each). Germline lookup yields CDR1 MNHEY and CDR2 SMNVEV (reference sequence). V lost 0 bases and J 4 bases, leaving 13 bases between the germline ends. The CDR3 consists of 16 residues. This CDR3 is CASSLSGGGQYNEQFF. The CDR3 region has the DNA TGTGCCAGCAGTTTATCAGGGGGGGGACAGTACAATGAGCAGTTCTTC.